The 30 T cell receptor beta chains reported below all come from one sample, sequenced in a study of T-cell reconstitution after alpha-beta-depleted transplantation in children. During its preparation, the TCRbeta library received unique molecular identifiers. A single record per CDR3 protein comes from TCRdb applying MiXCR to the PCR reads. The sample holds 450,000 to 600,000 distinct CDR3 sequences, over 25% seen once. The sample in question was PBMCs from the stem cell graft donor, obtained from the stem cell graft. The receptors originated from a human donor who donated a stem cell graft to a child with aplastic anemia.

This clonotype was seen only a few times. The chain joins TRBV7-6 to TRBJ2-5; TRBD2 agrees at 14 bases. This CDR3 is 16 amino acids long. CDR1 and CDR2 from the germline V gene are SGHVS and FNYEAQ. V was clipped by 5 bases and J by 5 bases; unmatched bases: 7. This chain's CDR3 is CASSPRTSGRMETQYF. The CDR3, as DNA: TGTGCCAGCAGCCCCCGGACTAGCGGGAGGATGGAGACCCAGTACTTC.

This clonotype was recorded a few times. This chain links TRBV29-1 with TRBJ2-5; TRBD1 matches at 8 bases. The V and J ends lost 4 bases and 4 bases, in that order; junction bases with no gene match: 5. Germline values: CDR1 SQVTM, CDR2 ANQGSEA. The CDR3 is 13 residues long. CDR3 protein: CSVVRGRRETQYF. CDR3 bases: TGCAGCGTTGTCAGGGGGCGACGAGAGACCCAGTACTTC.

This clonotype was picked up a small number of times. The chain has TRBV20-1 and TRBJ2-7, with 9 bases matching TRBD1. J gave up 6 bases and V 5 bases, and 11 bases lay outside the gene matches. Germline V gene lookup returns CDR1 DFQATT and CDR2 SNEGSKA (reference sequence). The CDR3 consists of 14 residues. DNA of the CDR3: TGCAGTGCTTTGAAGCCGGGACAGGGTGGCGAGCAGTACGTC. Translated: CSALKPGQGGEQYV.

The chain employs TRBV6-5 and TRBJ1-5, with TRBD1 identical over 9 bases. The CDR3 is made up of 18 amino acids. The trim removed 2 bases at V and 2 bases at J, leaving 10 bases unmatched. Germline CDR1 is MNHEY and CDR2 is SVGAGI. CDR3: CASSYTGGSPVGNQPQHF. The CDR3, as DNA: TGTGCCAGCAGTTACACAGGGGGCTCTCCGGTTGGCAATCAGCCCCAGCATTTT.

This clonotype was detected only a few times. V is TRBV20-1 and J is TRBJ2-1, with D unresolved. Germline V gene data show CDR1 as DFQATT and CDR2 as SNEGSKA (reference sequence). V was shortened by 3 bases and J by 8 bases, with 11 bases between the two germline ends. The length of the CDR3 is 12 residues. The CDR3 protein is CSARGSAYEQFF. The DNA of the CDR3 is TGCAGTGCTAGGGGGTCGGCGTATGAGCAGTTCTTC.

This clonotype was observed a few times. This chain connects TRBV12-3 or TRBV12-4 to TRBJ2-5, with 10 bases that match TRBD1. V dropped 6 bases and J dropped 3; count of bases not matched to a gene: 4. The CDR3 totals 14 residues. The CDR3 region is CASRTGTGEETQYF. The CDR3 nucleotides read TGTGCCAGCAGGACCGGGACAGGGGAAGAGACCCAGTACTTC.

The CDR3 loop is CASSLERTSSSYEQYF. The CDR3 region has the DNA TGTGCCAGCAGCTTAGAAAGGACGTCAAGCTCCTACGAGCAGTACTTC. The V call is TRBV7-2, the J call TRBJ2-7; no definite D call. V was clipped by 1 base and J by 0 bases, with 13 bases between them. Looked up from germline, CDR1 is SGHTA and CDR2 is FQGNSA. The CDR3 runs 16 residues.

CDR3 sequence reads: CASSLDPGKLFF. CDR3 in DNA: TGTGCCAGCAGCCTGGATCCCGGGAAACTGTTTTTT. The V gene is TRBV5-6, the J gene TRBJ1-4; no definite D call. The CDR3 is 12 amino acids. Trimming removed 4 bases from V and 11 bases from J, with 12 bases in between. Germline CDR1 and CDR2: SGHDT and YYEEEE.

The chain has TRBV30 and TRBJ2-1; weak D call: TRBD1 (5 bases). Germline V lookup: CDR1 GTSNPN, CDR2 SVGIG (reference sequence). V was cut by 0 bases and J by 3 bases, with 6 bases left in between. The CDR3 is 13 amino acids. CDR3 coding DNA: TGTGCCTGGAGTGTACAGGTCTACAATGAGCAGTTCTTC. Its translation is CAWSVQVYNEQFF.

This clonotype has a handful of counts. This chain connects TRBV11-2 to TRBJ1-4; TRBD1 matches at 9 bases. Trimming took 0 bases from V and 6 from J; bases not matched to a gene: 2. This CDR3 is built from 15 residues. Germline V gene sequence: CDR1 SGHAT, CDR2 FQNNGV. The CDR3 loop reads CASSLDRDRDEKLFF. The DNA for the CDR3 is TGTGCCAGCAGCTTAGATCGGGACAGGGATGAAAAACTGTTTTTT.

Only a few counts were recorded for this clonotype. The chain recombines TRBV7-2 with TRBJ2-1, with 11 bases identical to TRBD1. This CDR3 has 15 residues. V trimming: 5 bases; J trimming: 6 bases; junction bases outside the gene matches: 6. Germline lookup yields CDR1 SGHTA and CDR2 FQGNSA. CDR3 nucleotide sequence: TGTGCCAGCAGCGACCGGGACAGGGGGGGCAATGAGCAGTTCTTC. Protein product: CASSDRDRGGNEQFF.

The chain couples TRBV7-9 to TRBJ2-7, with D perhaps assigned TRBD1 or TRBD2 (5 bases each). The CDR3 sequence is 17 residues long. Germline-derived CDR1 and CDR2 are SEHNR and FQNEAQ (reference sequence). V gave up 5 bases and J gave up 2 bases, with 22 bases separating them. CDR3 bases: TGTGCCAGCAGCCCCATTGGGACCGCTCCATCGACCTACGAGCAGTACGTC. It translates to CASSPIGTAPSTYEQYV.

This clonotype came up many times. The V call is TRBV5-6, the J call TRBJ1-2, with D hard to call. V was pared by 0 bases and J by 4 bases, with 7 bases between. The germline V gene has CDR1 SGHDT and CDR2 YYEEEE. The CDR3 length is 13 residues. This CDR3 reads CASSLGESYGYTF. CDR3 DNA: TGTGCCAGCAGCTTGGGGGAATCCTATGGCTACACCTTC. The variable domain in full, completed from reference TRBV5-6 and TRBJ1-2, reads DAGVTQSPTHLIKTRGQQVTLRCSPKSGHDTVSWYQQALGQGPQFIFQYYEEEERQRGNFPDRFSGHQFPNYSSELNVNALLLGDSALYLCASSLGESYGYTFGSGTRLTVV.

This sequence joins TRBV20-1 and TRBJ1-2; 7 nucleotides agree with TRBD1. Germline V gene sequence: CDR1 DFQATT, CDR2 SNEGSKA (reference sequence). The CDR3 spans 13 residues. V lost 5 bases to trimming and J lost 4 bases; unmatched junction nucleotides: 7. The CDR3 is CSAPRDSFYGYTF. CDR3 in DNA: TGCAGTGCTCCTCGGGACAGCTTCTATGGCTACACCTTC.

This clonotype was picked up one time. The chain employs TRBV23-1 and TRBJ2-3; D tentatively fits TRBD1 or TRBD2 (5 bases each). TRBV23-1 is recorded as an ORF, its role being uncertain. The CDR3 runs 17 residues. V lost 4 bases and J lost 6, with 23 bases in between. This CDR3 reads CASSLDPGRLESDTQYF. The CDR3 DNA reads TGCGCCAGCAGTCTAGATCCGGGACGCCTAGAATCGGATACGCAGTATTTT.

V is TRBV20-1 and J is TRBJ1-1, with no clear D. Trimming took 5 bases from V and 0 from J, leaving 7 bases between them. Germline-derived CDR1 and CDR2 are DFQATT and SNEGSKA (reference sequence). The CDR3 is made up of 12 amino acids. The CDR3 sequence: CSAELLNTEAFF. Here the CDR3 DNA reads TGCAGTGCTGAACTATTGAACACTGAAGCTTTCTTT.

This rearrangement joins TRBV5-1 to TRBJ1-2; 7 bases fit TRBD1. CDR3 length: 14 residues. CDR1 is SGHRS and CDR2 is YFSETQ in the germline V gene. The J segment lost 7 bases and the V segment lost 0 bases, leaving 6 bases of the junction unmatched. Here the CDR3 reads CASSLVVTGSGYTF. The CDR3 bases are TGCGCCAGCAGCTTGGTAGTGACAGGGTCTGGCTACACCTTC.

This clonotype was counted between two and nine times. This rearrangement joins TRBV13 to TRBJ2-2; possible D gene TRBD1, 6 bases. The ends were cut back, 4 bases at V and 2 bases at J, with 17 bases in the middle. Germline lookup yields CDR1 PRHDT and CDR2 FYEKMQ (reference sequence). The CDR3 runs to 17 residues. CDR3 nucleotides: TGTGCCAGCAGCTCGACCGCCACAGGGATAAACACCGGGGAGCTGTTTTTT. Its protein product is CASSSTATGINTGELFF.

The rearrangement uses TRBV10-3 and TRBJ2-4; 8 bases match TRBD2. Germline trimming cut 3 bases from V and 6 bases from J; bases unmatched to any gene: 10. The CDR3 is made up of 16 amino acids. Germline assignment: CDR1 ENHRY and CDR2 SYGVKD. In DNA, the CDR3 is TGTGCCATCAGTGACCAGCGGGAGATCCCTACAAACATTCAGTACTTC. As protein: CAISDQREIPTNIQYF.

This clonotype has only a few counts. The V gene is TRBV28, the J gene TRBJ2-7, with 9 bases lining up with TRBD1. There are 14 residues in the CDR3. Trimming removed 5 bases from V and 5 bases from J; junction bases left unmatched: 7. Germline V gives CDR1 MDHEN, CDR2 SYDVKM. DNA for the CDR3: TGTGCCAGCAGTACCGGACAGGGGAGCCACGAGCAGTACTTC. It is translated as CASSTGQGSHEQYF.

The chain joins TRBV6-7 to TRBJ1-2, with D tentatively TRBD1 (6 bases). TRBV6-7 counts as an open reading frame of uncertain function. The CDR3 extends over 15 amino acids. The V end was cut by 0 bases, the J end by 1 base, with 9 bases between. CDR3 loop: CASSYSTGFNYGYTF. DNA of the CDR3: TGTGCCAGCAGTTACTCCACAGGGTTTAACTATGGCTACACCTTC.

The rearrangement joins TRBV11-2 to TRBJ2-3, with 14 bases identical to TRBD2. V was pared by 5 bases and J by 2 bases, with 12 bases of the junction left unmatched. The CDR3 loop spans 19 amino acids. The germline CDR1 and CDR2 sequences are SGHAT and FQNNGV. CDR3 sequence: CASSTQRVGLAGVTDTQYF. CDR3 in DNA: TGTGCCAGCAGCACTCAACGGGTGGGACTAGCGGGAGTCACAGATACGCAGTATTTT. The complete variable domain, with remaining parts taken from reference TRBV11-2 and TRBJ2-3, reads EAGVAQSPRYKIIEKRQSVAFWCNPISGHATLYWYQQILGQGPKLLIQFQNNGVVDDSQLPKDRFSAERLKGVDSTLKIQPAKLEDSAVYLCASSTQRVGLAGVTDTQYFGPGTRLTVL.

This sequence joins TRBV27 and TRBJ2-1; the D gene is possibly TRBD2 (6 bases). V was cut by 7 bases and J by 0 bases, with 16 bases left in between. Germline CDR1 MNHEY, CDR2 SMNVEV (reference sequence). The CDR3 totals 16 residues. CDR3 sequence: CASTSGSGVSYNEQFF. CDR3 nucleotides: TGTGCCAGCACCTCCGGTAGCGGAGTCTCCTACAATGAGCAGTTCTTC.

This clonotype turned up a few times. This chain links TRBV28 with TRBJ2-7; 8 bases are a match to TRBD2. The CDR3 length is 14 residues. Trimming removed 6 bases from V and 2 bases from J; junction bases left unmatched: 6. Germline V gene sequence: CDR1 MDHEN, CDR2 SYDVKM. The CDR3 DNA reads as TGTGCCAGCAGGGAACTAGCGGCCCCCTACGAGCAGTACTTC. It yields the protein CASRELAAPYEQYF.

This clonotype was seen more than once but under ten times. V gene TRBV5-1 combines with J gene TRBJ1-1; D may be TRBD1 (5 bases). The CDR3 sequence is 15 residues long. Germline lookup yields CDR1 SGHRS and CDR2 YFSETQ. The V end was cut by 2 bases, the J end by 7 bases, with 18 bases between. The CDR3 here is CASSLTGRRNLEAFF. The CDR3 DNA is TGCGCCAGCAGCTTAACGGGACGGAGGAACCTTGAAGCTTTCTTT. Looking up the rest from reference TRBV5-1 and TRBJ1-1 gives the full variable domain: KAGVTQTPRYLIKTRGQQVTLSCSPISGHRSVSWYQQTPGQGLQFLFEYFSETQRNKGNFPGRFSGRQFSNSRSEMNVSTLELGDSALYLCASSLTGRRNLEAFFGQGTRLTVV.

The chain carries TRBV5-6 and TRBJ2-7; 8 nucleotides align to TRBD2. V dropped 2 bases and J dropped 5; count of bases not matched to a gene: 9. The germline V gene encodes CDR1 SGHDT and CDR2 YYEEEE. This CDR3 has 15 residues. CDR3 residues: CASSFIAGGRNEQYF. The CDR3 DNA sequence: TGTGCCAGCAGCTTTATCGCGGGAGGACGGAACGAGCAGTACTTC.

The rearrangement links TRBV18 to TRBJ1-5; weak D call: TRBD1 (5 bases). Germline assignment: CDR1 KGHSH and CDR2 LQKENI. The V and J ends lost 6 bases and 5 bases respectively, with 14 bases between them. This CDR3 region has 14 residues. CDR3 protein: CASSPLGGDQPQHF. In nucleotides, the CDR3 is TGTGCCAGCTCTCCTCTCGGGGGGGATCAGCCCCAGCATTTT. The complete variable domain, with remaining parts taken from reference TRBV18 and TRBJ1-5, reads NAGVMQNPRHLVRRRGQEARLRCSPMKGHSHVYWYRQLPEEGLKFMVYLQKENIIDESGMPKERFSAEFPKEGPSILRIQQVVRGDSAAYFCASSPLGGDQPQHFGDGTRLSIL.

This clonotype has a handful of counts. This sequence joins TRBV20-1 and TRBJ2-7, with D possibly matching TRBD2 (6 bases). The V end was cut by 0 bases, the J end by 7 bases, with 25 bases between. The CDR3 loop spans 17 amino acids. Per germline, CDR1 DFQATT and CDR2 SNEGSKA (reference sequence). The CDR3: CSARDGRGAVNPGEQYF. The CDR3 nucleotides read TGCAGTGCTAGAGATGGCCGCGGGGCGGTTAACCCGGGGGAGCAGTACTTC.

This chain links TRBV29-1 with TRBJ1-4; 8 positions agree with TRBD1. The CDR3 loop spans 14 amino acids. V was clipped by 6 bases and J by 6 bases; unmatched bases: 9. CDR1 SQVTM and CDR2 ANQGSEA come from the germline V gene. The CDR3 nucleotides are TGCAGCGTGCGGCCACAGGGGGTGGATGAAAAACTGTTTTTT. Its translation is CSVRPQGVDEKLFF. The full variable domain, in which reference TRBV29-1 and TRBJ1-4 provide the parts outside the CDR3, is SAVISQKPSRDICQRGTSLTIQCQVDSQVTMMFWYRQQPGQSLTLIATANQGSEATYESGFVIDKFPISRPNLTFSTLTVSNMSPEDSSIYLCSVRPQGVDEKLFFGSGTQLSVL.

The table lists this clonotype with a few counts. The CDR3 loop is CASSGPLARDEQYF. In nucleotides, the CDR3 is TGTGCCAGCAGCGGCCCCCTGGCTCGCGACGAGCAGTACTTC. J is TRBJ2-7 and V is TRBV6-1; D call uncertain. Germline loops: CDR1 MNHNS, CDR2 SASEGT. Trimming cost V 6 bases and J 5 bases, with 17 bases left between them. The CDR3 sequence is 14 residues long.